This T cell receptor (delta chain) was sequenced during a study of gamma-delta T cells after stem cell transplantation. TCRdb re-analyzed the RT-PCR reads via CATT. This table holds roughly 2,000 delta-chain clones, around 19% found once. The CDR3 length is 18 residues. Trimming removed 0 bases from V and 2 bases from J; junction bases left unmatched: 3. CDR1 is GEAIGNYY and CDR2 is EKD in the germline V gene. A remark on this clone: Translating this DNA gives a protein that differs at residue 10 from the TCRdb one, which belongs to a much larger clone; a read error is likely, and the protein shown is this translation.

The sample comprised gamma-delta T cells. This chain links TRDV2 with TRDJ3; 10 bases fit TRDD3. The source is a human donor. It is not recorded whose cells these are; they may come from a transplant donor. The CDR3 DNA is TGTGCCTGTGACACCGGGGGATACGGCCCCTGGGACACCCGACAGATGTTTTTC. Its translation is CACDTGGYGPWDTRQMFF.